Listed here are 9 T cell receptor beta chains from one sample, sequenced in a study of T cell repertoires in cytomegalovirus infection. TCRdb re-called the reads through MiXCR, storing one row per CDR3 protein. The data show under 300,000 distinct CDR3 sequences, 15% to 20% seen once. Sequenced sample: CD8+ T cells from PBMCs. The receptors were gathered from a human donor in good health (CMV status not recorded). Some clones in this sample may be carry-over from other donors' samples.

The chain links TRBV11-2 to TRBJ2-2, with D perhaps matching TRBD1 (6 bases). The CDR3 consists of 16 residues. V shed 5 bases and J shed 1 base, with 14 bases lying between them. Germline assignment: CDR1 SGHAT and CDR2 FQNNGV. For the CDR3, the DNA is TGTGCCAGCAGCATCCGGGACACCGGGAACACCGGGGAGCTGTTTTTT. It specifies CASSIRDTGNTGELFF.

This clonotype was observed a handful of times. Here the CDR3 DNA reads TGTGCCAGCAGTGAGAGGACTAGCGGGGACGGTGAGCAGTTCTTC. Protein product: CASSERTSGDGEQFF. The V and J genes are TRBV6-4 and TRBJ2-1; 12 nucleotides match TRBD2. The CDR3 spans 15 residues. The ends lost 3 bases at V and 9 bases at J; junction bases unmatched: 6. CDR1 and CDR2 (germline): MRHNA, SNTAGT.

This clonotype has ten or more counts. CDR3 nucleotide sequence: TGCGCCAGCAGCCAAGATGGCAACTGGAACGCAGATACGCAGTATTTT. It encodes CASSQDGNWNADTQYF. The rearrangement uses TRBV4-1 and TRBJ2-3; D is undetermined. Germline V CDR1 and CDR2: MGHRA, YSYEKL. CDR3 length equals 16 residues. Between the trimmed V and J ends, which lost 0 bases and 4 bases, there was a span of 14 bases.

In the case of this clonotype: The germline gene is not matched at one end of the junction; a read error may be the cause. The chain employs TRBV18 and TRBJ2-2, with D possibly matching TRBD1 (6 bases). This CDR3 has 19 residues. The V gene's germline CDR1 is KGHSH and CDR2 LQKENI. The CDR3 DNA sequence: TGTGCCAGCTCACTAACCGGGACAAAGGTCGCTCTGAACACCGGGGAGCTGTCTTTT. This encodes CASSLTGTKVALNTGELSF.

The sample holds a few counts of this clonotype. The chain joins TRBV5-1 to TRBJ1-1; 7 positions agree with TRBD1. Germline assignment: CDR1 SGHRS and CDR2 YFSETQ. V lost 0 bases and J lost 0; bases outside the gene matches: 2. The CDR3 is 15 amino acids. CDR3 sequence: CASSLGDSMNTEAFF. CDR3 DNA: TGCGCCAGCAGCTTGGGGGACAGTATGAACACTGAAGCTTTCTTT.

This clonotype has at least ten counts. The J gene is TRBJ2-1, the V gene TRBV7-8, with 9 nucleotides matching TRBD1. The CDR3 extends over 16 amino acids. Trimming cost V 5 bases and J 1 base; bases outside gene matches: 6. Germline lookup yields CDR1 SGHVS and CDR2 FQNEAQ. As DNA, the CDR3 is TGTGCCAGCAGCCCACCCGACAGGGGGTCCTACAATGAGCAGTTCTTC. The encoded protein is CASSPPDRGSYNEQFF.

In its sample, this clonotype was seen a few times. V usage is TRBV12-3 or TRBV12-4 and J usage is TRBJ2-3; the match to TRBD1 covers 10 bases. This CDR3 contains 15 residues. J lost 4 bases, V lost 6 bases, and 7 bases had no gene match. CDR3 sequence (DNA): TGTGCCAGCAGGGAGGGACAGGGGCATCCAGATACGCAGTATTTT. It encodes CASREGQGHPDTQYF.

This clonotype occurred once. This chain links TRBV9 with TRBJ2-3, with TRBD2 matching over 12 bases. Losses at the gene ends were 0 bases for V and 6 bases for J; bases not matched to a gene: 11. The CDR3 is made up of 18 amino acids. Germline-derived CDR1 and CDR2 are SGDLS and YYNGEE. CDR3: CASSVESSGGALADTQYF. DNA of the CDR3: TGTGCCAGCAGCGTAGAGTCTAGCGGGGGGGCACTAGCCGATACGCAGTATTTT.

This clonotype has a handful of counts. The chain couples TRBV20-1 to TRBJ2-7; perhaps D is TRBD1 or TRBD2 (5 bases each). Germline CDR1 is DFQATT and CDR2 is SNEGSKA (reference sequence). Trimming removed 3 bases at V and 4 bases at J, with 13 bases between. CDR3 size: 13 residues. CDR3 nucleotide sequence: TGCAGTGCTAGGGGACGAGGCAGGTACGAGCAGTACTTC. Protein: CSARGRGRYEQYF.